This T cell receptor (beta chain) appears in the sequencing data of a study of T cell repertoires and Cas9 in healthy adults. In the study overall: SpCas9-reactive CD4 and CD8 T cells were characterized for potency, cytotoxicity and lineage.

With respect to this clone: Its target is unknown.

Overall study results and limits: In vitro, SpCas9-reactive Tregs were reported to curb effector T cell proliferation and function.

Using immunoSEQ multiplex PCR, the repertoire was profiled, and TCRdb retains in-frame clones only, with some absent. The sample records about 22,000 clones, 85% to 95% being singletons. Germline V CDR1 and CDR2: SGHAT, FQNNGV. The length of the CDR3 is 13 residues. V dropped 3 bases and J dropped 8 bases, with 10 bases sitting between them. V usage is TRBV11-2 and J usage is TRBJ2-2; D is possibly TRBD1 (5 bases). Sequences were obtained from CD4+ effector T cells (CD127+, CD25-, CD137-, CD154-) from PBMCs; culture status not recorded. This clonotype was obtained from a human donor in good health. The CDR3 is CASSLSPGGELFF. The CDR3 DNA reads TGTGCCAGCAGCTTGTCTCCAGGGGGGGAGCTGTTTTTT.